This T cell receptor beta chain stems from a study of metastatic and nonmetastatic thyroid tumors (dated by TCRdb to about 2020). About the investigation overall: Repertoires were compared across peripheral blood and tumor or nodule tissue samples from malignant and benign thyroid patients. Study-wide findings and limitations: In both blood and tumor samples, malignant tumors were reported to have significantly higher TCR beta diversity than benign nodules.

The protocol used for the library was PCR. Sequencing was carried out with an Illumina HiSeq 4000. High-throughput sequencing was used to profile the TCR beta-chain CDR3 region of every patient. Per the authors' processing: CDR3 differences across clinicopathological groups were used to build a classifier for discriminating distant-metastatic papillary thyroid cancer patients. The Shannon index was used to measure repertoire diversity, and the Morisita-Horn index was used to measure how similar tumor and blood repertoires were. TCRdb handled the public reads itself, with Q25 trimming in fastp and clone calling in MiXCR, and kept productive beta chains. What appears here as the V and J calls and clone size reflects TCRdb's work, not the paper's. The sample contains 5,500 to 6,000 clones, 25% of them found a single time. The top ten hold more than 9.5% of the sample. Before undergoing thyroid surgery, none of the patients had been given any kind of treatment. Using T-cell receptor beta sequencing, the researchers looked back retrospectively at clinical samples from patients, gathered between about 2012 and 2019.

V sheds 7 bases and J sheds 4 bases, leaving 17 bases between their ends. The CDR3, from cysteine to phenylalanine, totals 15 residues. Only CDR3 DNA is held: 45 bases, read in frame from base 1. The germline V gene (reference sequence) yields MNHEY for CDR1 and SMNVEV for CDR2. A remark on this clone: It has no known antigen specificity. No base quality information exists; no much larger clone differs at one position.

The sequence is built from TRBV27 and TRBJ2-1; the D gene cannot be resolved beyond TRBD1 or TRBD2, each matching 5 bases. Material: adjacent normal tissue. The source of this sequence is a male donor with papillary thyroid cancer or a benign thyroid nodule (not recorded which). Some clones in this sample may be carry-over from other donors' samples. For the CDR3, the sequence is CASKNMGRTYNEQFF. Here is the DNA: TGTGCCAGCAAGAACATGGGGCGGACTTACAATGAGCAGTTCTTC.